This paragraph reports one T cell receptor beta chain. Its antigen is as yet unknown. Vbeta (60) and Jbeta (13) primers were used in the PCR. Generated by immunoSEQ multiplex PCR, the TCRdb table keeps only in-frame clones and is missing some. The sample lists under 80,000 clones; over 60% were seen once. This sample was taken from a study of cytomegalovirus exposure and HLA in healthy donors. Notes on the study in general: The classifier was said to identify cytomegalovirus status with high specificity and sensitivity.

The trim removed 4 bases at V and 7 bases at J, leaving 8 bases unmatched. Germline V gene data show CDR1 as SGDLS and CDR2 as YYNGEE. The CDR3 has 14 residues. The clonotype originates from a woman in her twenties or thirties in good health and CMV-seronegative. The gene calls are TRBV9 and TRBJ2-7; TRBD1 matches at 10 bases. Material: PBMCs. For the CDR3, the DNA is TGTGCCAGCAGCCCGGAGACAGGGGGCAGGGAGCAGTACTTC. Its protein is CASSPETGGREQYF.